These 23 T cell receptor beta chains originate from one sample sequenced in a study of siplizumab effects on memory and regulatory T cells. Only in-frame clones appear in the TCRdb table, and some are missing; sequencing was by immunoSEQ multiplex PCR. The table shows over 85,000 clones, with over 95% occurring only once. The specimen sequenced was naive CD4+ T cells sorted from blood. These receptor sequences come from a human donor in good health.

This CDR3 is CASSLEEGGELYYEQYF. The CDR3 DNA sequence: TGTGCCAGCAGCTTAGAGGAAGGGGGGGAGCTTTATTACGAGCAGTACTTC. The gene calls are TRBV7-2 and TRBJ2-7; weak D call: TRBD2 (7 bases). The CDR3 is made up of 17 amino acids. Trimming left V 1 base short and J 4 bases short, with 20 bases between. CDR1 and CDR2 from the germline V gene are SGHTA and FQGNSA.

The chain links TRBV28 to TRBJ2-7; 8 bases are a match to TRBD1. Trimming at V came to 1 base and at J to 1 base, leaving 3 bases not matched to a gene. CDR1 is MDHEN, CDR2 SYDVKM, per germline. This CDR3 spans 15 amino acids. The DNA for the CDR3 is TGTGCCAGCAGTTTATCGCGGACAGGGTCCTACGAGCAGTACTTC. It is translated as CASSLSRTGSYEQYF.

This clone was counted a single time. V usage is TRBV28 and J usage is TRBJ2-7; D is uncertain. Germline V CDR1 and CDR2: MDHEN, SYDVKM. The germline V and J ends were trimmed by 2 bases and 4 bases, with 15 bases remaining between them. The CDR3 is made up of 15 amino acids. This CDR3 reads CASSLSPGRVYEQYF. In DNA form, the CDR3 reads TGTGCCAGCAGTTTAAGTCCCGGACGGGTATACGAGCAGTACTTC.

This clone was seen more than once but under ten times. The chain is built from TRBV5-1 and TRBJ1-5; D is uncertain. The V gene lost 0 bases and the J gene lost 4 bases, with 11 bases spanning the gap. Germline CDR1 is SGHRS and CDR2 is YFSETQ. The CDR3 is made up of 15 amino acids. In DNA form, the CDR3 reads TGCGCCAGCAGCTTGGCCGACGGCAGTAATCAGCCCCAGCATTTT. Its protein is CASSLADGSNQPQHF.

CDR3 protein: CASSPRGGRETQYF. Written as DNA, the CDR3 is TGTGCCAGCAGCCCGCGGGGGGGCCGGGAGACCCAGTACTTC. The chain links TRBV5-4 to TRBJ2-5, with 9 bases identical to TRBD2. V lost 4 bases and J lost 5; bases outside the gene matches: 6. The length of the CDR3 is 14 residues. Germline V lookup: CDR1 SGHNT, CDR2 YYREEE (reference sequence).

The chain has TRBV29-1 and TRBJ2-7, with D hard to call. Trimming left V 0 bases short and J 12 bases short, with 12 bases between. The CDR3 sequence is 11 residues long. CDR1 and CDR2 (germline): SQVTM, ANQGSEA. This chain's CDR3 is CSVEDYGKRYF. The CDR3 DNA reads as TGCAGCGTTGAAGATTACGGAAAAAGGTACTTC.

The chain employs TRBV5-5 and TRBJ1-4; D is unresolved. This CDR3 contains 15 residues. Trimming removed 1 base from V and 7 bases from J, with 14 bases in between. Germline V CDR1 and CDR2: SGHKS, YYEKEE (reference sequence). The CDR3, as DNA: TGTGCCAGCAGCTTGAACGGGGTAGCTGTTGAAAAACTGTTTTTT. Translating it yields CASSLNGVAVEKLFF.

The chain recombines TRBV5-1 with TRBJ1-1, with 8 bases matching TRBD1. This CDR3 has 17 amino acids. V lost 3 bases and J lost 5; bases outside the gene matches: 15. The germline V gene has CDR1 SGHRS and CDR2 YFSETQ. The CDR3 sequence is CASSSAKRTGRKTEAFF. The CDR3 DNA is TGCGCCAGCAGCTCGGCGAAAAGGACAGGGAGGAAGACTGAAGCTTTCTTT.

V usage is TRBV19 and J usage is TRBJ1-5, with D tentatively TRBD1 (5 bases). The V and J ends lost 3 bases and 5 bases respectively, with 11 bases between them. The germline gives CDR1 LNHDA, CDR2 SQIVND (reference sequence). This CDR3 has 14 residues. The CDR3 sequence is CASSIMGLYQPQHF. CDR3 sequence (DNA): TGTGCCAGTAGTATTATGGGACTGTATCAGCCCCAGCATTTT.

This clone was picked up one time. The DNA of the CDR3 is TGTGCCAGCTCAACAATTGCCGGGACATACTCCTACGAGCAGTACTTC. This codes for CASSTIAGTYSYEQYF. The chain employs TRBV18 and TRBJ2-7; possibly TRBD1 for D (6 bases). Trimming cost V 5 bases and J 0 bases, with 17 bases left between them. This CDR3 has 16 residues. Germline V gene data show CDR1 as KGHSH and CDR2 as LQKENI.

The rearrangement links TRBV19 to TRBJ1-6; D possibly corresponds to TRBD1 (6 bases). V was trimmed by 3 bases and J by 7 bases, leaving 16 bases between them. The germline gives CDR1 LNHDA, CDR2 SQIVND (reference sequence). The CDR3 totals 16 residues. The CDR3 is CASSMNKGGKNSPLHF. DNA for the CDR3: TGTGCCAGTAGTATGAATAAAGGGGGAAAAAATTCACCCCTCCACTTT.

Here the CDR3 DNA reads TGTGCCAGCAGTTACAGCGACAGTGCGGGCGGCTACACCTTC. This encodes CASSYSDSAGGYTF. This chain links TRBV6-6 with TRBJ1-2; maybe TRBD1 (5 bases). V gave up 2 bases and J gave up 8 bases, with 15 bases separating them. The CDR3 is made up of 14 amino acids. Germline CDR1 and CDR2: MNHNY and SVGAGI (reference sequence).

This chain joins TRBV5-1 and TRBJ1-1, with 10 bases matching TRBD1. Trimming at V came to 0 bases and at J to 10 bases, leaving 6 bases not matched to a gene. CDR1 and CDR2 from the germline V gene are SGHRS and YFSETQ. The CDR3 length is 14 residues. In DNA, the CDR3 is TGCGCCAGCAGCTTGGCGGGACAGGGGAGCTCAGCTTTCTTT. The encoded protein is CASSLAGQGSSAFF.

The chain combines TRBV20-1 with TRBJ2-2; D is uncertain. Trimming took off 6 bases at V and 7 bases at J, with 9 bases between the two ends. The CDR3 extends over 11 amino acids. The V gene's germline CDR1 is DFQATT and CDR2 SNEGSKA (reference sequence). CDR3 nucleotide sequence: TGCAGTGCCCCAGTTGTCGGGGAGCTGTTTTTT. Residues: CSAPVVGELFF.

CDR3 amino acids: CAISETGGKDVYEQYF. The CDR3 DNA reads as TGTGCCATCAGTGAGACTGGCGGGAAAGACGTCTACGAGCAGTACTTC. This chain links TRBV10-3 with TRBJ2-7, with a possible D match to TRBD2 (6 bases). The CDR3 is made up of 16 amino acids. Germline assignment: CDR1 ENHRY and CDR2 SYGVKD. V shed 2 bases and J shed 3 bases, with 17 bases lying between them.

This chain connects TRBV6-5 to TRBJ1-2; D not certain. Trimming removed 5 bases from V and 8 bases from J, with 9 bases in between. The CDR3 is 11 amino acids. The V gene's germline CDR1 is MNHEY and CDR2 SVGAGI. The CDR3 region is CASSGGRGYTF. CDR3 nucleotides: TGTGCCAGCAGTGGAGGTCGAGGCTACACCTTC.

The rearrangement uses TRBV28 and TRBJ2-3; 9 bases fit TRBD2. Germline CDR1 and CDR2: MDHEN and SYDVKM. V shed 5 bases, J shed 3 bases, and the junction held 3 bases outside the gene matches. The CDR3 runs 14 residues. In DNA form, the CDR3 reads TGTGCCAGCAGTCCGACTAGCGGTACAGATACGCAGTATTTT. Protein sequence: CASSPTSGTDTQYF.

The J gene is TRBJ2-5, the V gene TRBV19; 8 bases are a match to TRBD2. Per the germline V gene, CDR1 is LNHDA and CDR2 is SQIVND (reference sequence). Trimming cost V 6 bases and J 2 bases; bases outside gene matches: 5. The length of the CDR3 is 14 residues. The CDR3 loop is CASRRGGTQETQYF. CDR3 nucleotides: TGTGCCAGTAGGCGCGGGGGGACTCAAGAGACCCAGTACTTC.

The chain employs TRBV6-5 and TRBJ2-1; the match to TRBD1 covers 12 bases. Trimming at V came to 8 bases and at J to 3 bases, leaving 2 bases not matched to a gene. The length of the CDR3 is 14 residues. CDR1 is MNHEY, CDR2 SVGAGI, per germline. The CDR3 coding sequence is TGTGCCAGCGGGGACAGGGGGCACTACAATGAGCAGTTCTTC. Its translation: CASGDRGHYNEQFF.

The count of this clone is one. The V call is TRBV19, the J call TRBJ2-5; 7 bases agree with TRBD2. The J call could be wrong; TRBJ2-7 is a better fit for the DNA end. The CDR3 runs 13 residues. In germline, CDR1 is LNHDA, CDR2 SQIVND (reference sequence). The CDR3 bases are TGTGCCTGCAACGGGGGGAACTCCTACGAGCAGTACTTC. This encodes CACNGGNSYEQYF.

The CDR3 DNA follows: TGCGCCAGCAGCACGGATAGCGGGGGGGCCAATGAGCAGTTCTTC. Amino acids: CASSTDSGGANEQFF. V usage is TRBV5-1 and J usage is TRBJ2-1, with 11 bases fitting TRBD2. The CDR3 covers 15 residues. V lost 4 bases, J lost 6 bases, and 6 bases stayed unmatched. Germline loops: CDR1 SGHRS, CDR2 YFSETQ. Filled out from reference TRBV5-1 and TRBJ2-1, the complete variable domain reads KAGVTQTPRYLIKTRGQQVTLSCSPISGHRSVSWYQQTPGQGLQFLFEYFSETQRNKGNFPGRFSGRQFSNSRSEMNVSTLELGDSALYLCASSTDSGGANEQFFGPGTRLTVL.

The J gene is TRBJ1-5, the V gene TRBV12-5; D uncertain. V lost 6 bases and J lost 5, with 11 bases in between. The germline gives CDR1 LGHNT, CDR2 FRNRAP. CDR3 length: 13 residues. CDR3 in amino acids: CASGPPGDQPQHF. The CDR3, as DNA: TGTGCTAGTGGCCCCCCCGGGGATCAGCCCCAGCATTTT.

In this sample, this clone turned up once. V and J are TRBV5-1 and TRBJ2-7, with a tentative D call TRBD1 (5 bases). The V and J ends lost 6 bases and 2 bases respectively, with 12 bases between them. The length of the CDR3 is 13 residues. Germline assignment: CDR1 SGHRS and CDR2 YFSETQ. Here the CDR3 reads CASKDSQAYEQYF. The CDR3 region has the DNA TGCGCCAGCAAAGACAGCCAGGCCTACGAGCAGTACTTC.